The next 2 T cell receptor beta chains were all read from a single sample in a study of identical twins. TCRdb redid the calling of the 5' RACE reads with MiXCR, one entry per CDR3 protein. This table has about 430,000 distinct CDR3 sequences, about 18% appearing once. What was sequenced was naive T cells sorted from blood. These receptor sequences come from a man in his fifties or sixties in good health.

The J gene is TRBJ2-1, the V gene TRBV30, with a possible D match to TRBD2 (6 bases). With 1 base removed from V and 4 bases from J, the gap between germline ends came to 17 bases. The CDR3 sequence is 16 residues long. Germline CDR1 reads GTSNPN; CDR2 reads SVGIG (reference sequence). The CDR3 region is CAWSAPWRVGYNEQFF. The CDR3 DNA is TGTGCCTGGAGTGCACCGTGGAGGGTGGGATACAATGAGCAGTTCTTC. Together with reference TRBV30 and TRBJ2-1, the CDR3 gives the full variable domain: SQTIHQWPATLVQPVGSPLSLECTVEGTSNPNLYWYRQAAGRGLQLLFYSVGIGQISSEVPQNLSASRPQDRQFILSSKKLLLSDSGFYLCAWSAPWRVGYNEQFFGPGTRLTVL.

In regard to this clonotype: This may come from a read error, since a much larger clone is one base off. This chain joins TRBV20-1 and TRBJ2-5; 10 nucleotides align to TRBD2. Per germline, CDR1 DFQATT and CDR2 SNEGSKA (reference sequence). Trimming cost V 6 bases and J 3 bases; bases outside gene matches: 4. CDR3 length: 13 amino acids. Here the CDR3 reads CSARGTSEETQYF. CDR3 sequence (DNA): TGCAGTGCGCGGGGGACTAGCGAAGAGACCCAGTACTTC.